This TCR beta chain was identified in a study of cytomegalovirus exposure and HLA in healthy donors. Study information: The use of the same platform for the roughly 120 validation repertoires and the roughly 680 first-cohort repertoires was reported by a later analysis.

A word on this clone: Its antigen is not identified.

The study, taken as a whole, reports: There were a few CMV-associated chains whose specificity for CMV antigens was confirmed in vitro. One later analysis, an examination of the 100 to 150 validation repertoires, found that first-cohort TCR clusters tended to co-occur in them. There were some public TCRs occurring in many donors, but most TCR sequences were rare.

Libraries were prepared by immunoSEQ multiplex PCR; TCRdb keeps only in-frame clonotypes and omits some of them. This repertoire shows under 300,000 clones, around 86% found once; its top ten account for 1% to 1.5%. The CDR3 extends over 16 amino acids. The V end lost 5 bases, the J end lost 6 bases, and 19 bases lay between the germline ends. Germline CDR1 is LNHDA and CDR2 is SQIVND (reference sequence). The V gene is TRBV19, the J gene TRBJ1-4, with D tentatively TRBD1 (5 bases). The sequenced sample was PBMCs. This clonotype originated in a woman aged 25 to 39 in good health and CMV-seropositive. CDR3 sequence reads: CASSEPKTGPDEKLFF. The DNA of the CDR3 is TGTGCCAGTAGTGAACCGAAAACAGGTCCGGATGAAAAACTGTTTTTT.